The 27 T cell receptor beta chains below come from one sample, sequenced in a study of response to subunit inactivated influenza vaccine. TCRdb used MiXCR to reprocess the RT-PCR reads, holding one entry per CDR3 protein. The table lists about 540,000 distinct CDR3 sequences, roughly a quarter of them singletons. This sample was shared with a second study, whose subject was T cells expressing NK-cell markers. That source reports: UMIs were included in TCR beta cDNA generated by 5'RACE template switching.

Sequencing used CD4+ T cells sorted from PBMCs, obtained roughly 12 days after vaccination. The receptor set was obtained from a man aged 45-65 years who received an inactivated influenza vaccine.

The chain recombines TRBV7-9 with TRBJ1-2; tentative D call: TRBD1 (5 bases). Germline V CDR1 and CDR2: SEHNR, FQNEAQ (reference sequence). The CDR3 runs to 16 residues. The V and J ends lost 5 bases and 2 bases respectively, with 18 bases between them. The CDR3 protein is CASSPRDAWSNYGYTF. CDR3 DNA sequence: TGTGCCAGCAGCCCAAGGGACGCTTGGAGCAACTATGGCTACACCTTC.

The rearrangement links TRBV5-5 to TRBJ2-3; D is ambiguous. Trimming took off 3 bases at V and 1 base at J, with 15 bases between the two ends. Germline assignment: CDR1 SGHKS and CDR2 YYEKEE (reference sequence). This CDR3 is 16 amino acids long. The CDR3 DNA is TGTGCCAGCAGCTCTCAGCCGGTAATGGGCACAGATACGCAGTATTTT. It codes for CASSSQPVMGTDTQYF.

The chain has TRBV3-1 and TRBJ2-2; D gene unclear. CDR1 LGHDT and CDR2 YNNKEL come from the germline V gene (reference sequence). This CDR3 has 15 amino acids. The germline V and J ends were trimmed by 3 bases and 0 bases, with 8 bases remaining between them. The CDR3 loop is CASSHRSANTGELFF. The CDR3 DNA reads as TGTGCCAGCAGCCATCGGTCAGCGAACACCGGGGAGCTGTTTTTT.

This clonotype was seen a handful of times. The chain carries TRBV20-1 and TRBJ2-5, with D maybe TRBD1 (5 bases). V lost 3 bases and J 4 bases, leaving 18 bases between the germline ends. Per germline, CDR1 DFQATT and CDR2 SNEGSKA (reference sequence). The CDR3 length is 15 residues. The CDR3 reads CSASTRLGARETQYF. The CDR3 DNA reads as TGCAGTGCTAGTACACGACTTGGGGCCAGAGAGACCCAGTACTTC.

The table lists this clonotype with a count of one. V gene TRBV19 combines with J gene TRBJ2-1, with 15 bases aligning to TRBD2. This CDR3 is built from 21 residues. Per germline, CDR1 LNHDA and CDR2 SQIVND (reference sequence). The trim removed 3 bases at V and 0 bases at J, leaving 12 bases unmatched. CDR3 coding DNA: TGTGCCAGTAGTATTTCACCGACCGGGACTAGCGGGAGGTCCTCCTACAATGAGCAGTTCTTC. Amino acid sequence: CASSISPTGTSGRSSYNEQFF.

As DNA, the CDR3 is TGTGCCAGCAGGACGAACCTGGAGACCCAGTACTTC. This translates into CASRTNLETQYF. The chain links TRBV6-5 to TRBJ2-5; D not certain. Germline CDR1 MNHEY, CDR2 SVGAGI. This CDR3 spans 12 amino acids. Trimming cost V 6 bases and J 5 bases, with 10 bases left between them.

V usage is TRBV6-2 or TRBV6-3 and J usage is TRBJ1-2; the D is unclear. Looked up from germline, CDR1 is MNHEY and CDR2 is SVGEGT. Trimming took off 0 bases at V and 4 bases at J, with 15 bases between the two ends. This CDR3 has 16 residues. This CDR3 is CASSYSKTRLVYGYTF. The DNA of the CDR3 is TGTGCCAGCAGTTACTCCAAGACAAGGCTTGTCTATGGCTACACCTTC.

This clonotype came up many times. V is TRBV28 and J is TRBJ2-4; D is unresolved. The CDR3 extends over 14 amino acids. The V and J ends lost 2 bases and 1 base respectively, with 6 bases between them. Germline V gene sequence: CDR1 MDHEN, CDR2 SYDVKM. CDR3 protein: CASSLALAKNIQYF. DNA for the CDR3: TGTGCCAGCAGTTTAGCTTTGGCCAAAAACATTCAGTACTTC.

In its sample, this clonotype was seen a few times. This chain connects TRBV3-1 to TRBJ1-2, with D perhaps TRBD1 (5 bases). Trimming left V 4 bases short and J 4 bases short, with 16 bases between. Germline CDR1 and CDR2: LGHDT and YNNKEL (reference sequence). CDR3 length equals 15 residues. The CDR3 bases are TGTGCCAGCAGCCCGGGGGGGGGTTCCAGCTATGGCTACACCTTC. Protein product: CASSPGGGSSYGYTF.

This chain links TRBV20-1 with TRBJ2-3; D call uncertain. The length of the CDR3 is 12 residues. Trimming took off 2 bases at V and 5 bases at J, with 8 bases between the two ends. Germline V gene lookup returns CDR1 DFQATT and CDR2 SNEGSKA (reference sequence). The CDR3 region has the DNA TGCAGTGCTAGAACCCCAGGAGATACGCAGTATTTT. This encodes CSARTPGDTQYF.

The chain uses TRBV5-1 and TRBJ2-5; a possible D gene is TRBD2 (6 bases). V dropped 0 bases and J dropped 2 bases, with 11 bases sitting between them. Germline lookup yields CDR1 SGHRS and CDR2 YFSETQ. The CDR3 has 15 amino acids. This CDR3 is CASSLVQGGQETQYF. The CDR3 DNA reads TGCGCCAGCAGCTTGGTTCAGGGAGGTCAAGAGACCCAGTACTTC.

The chain uses TRBV10-3 and TRBJ1-1; no definite D call. Germline assignment: CDR1 ENHRY and CDR2 SYGVKD. V was cut by 2 bases and J by 8 bases, with 12 bases left in between. The CDR3 spans 13 residues. The chain's CDR3 is CAISELGRKEAFF. In nucleotides, the CDR3 is TGTGCCATCAGTGAGCTAGGACGGAAGGAAGCTTTCTTT.

The chain recombines TRBV25-1 with TRBJ2-2; 9 positions agree with TRBD1. The germline V gene has CDR1 MGHDK and CDR2 SYGVNS. The CDR3 has 15 residues. V shed 6 bases and J 6 bases; nucleotides not matched to a gene: 8. This chain's CDR3 is CASSLPGQGAGELFF. As DNA, the CDR3 is TGTGCCAGCAGCTTACCGGGACAGGGAGCCGGGGAGCTGTTTTTT.

The genes are TRBV20-1 and TRBJ2-7; 12 bases map to TRBD2. Germline values: CDR1 DFQATT, CDR2 SNEGSKA (reference sequence). J lost 6 bases, V lost 3 bases, and 6 bases had no gene match. This CDR3 is built from 14 residues. CDR3 nucleotides: TGCAGTGCTAGGCGGACTAGCGGGGTTTTCGAGCAGTACTTC. Protein product: CSARRTSGVFEQYF.

This clonotype has only a few counts. This rearrangement joins TRBV28 to TRBJ1-2; D is unclear. With 5 bases removed from V and 5 bases from J, the gap between germline ends came to 15 bases. CDR1 and CDR2 (germline): MDHEN, SYDVKM. This CDR3 contains 14 residues. CDR3 amino acids: CASSLSFSGYGYTF. CDR3 sequence (DNA): TGTGCCAGCAGTCTCTCTTTTTCGGGGTATGGCTACACCTTC.

This clonotype was found a few times. The chain recombines TRBV5-1 with TRBJ1-5; D uncertain. In germline, CDR1 is SGHRS, CDR2 YFSETQ. Trimming removed 0 bases at V and 0 bases at J, with 7 bases between. This CDR3 comprises 15 residues. The CDR3 protein is CASSLAGNSNQPQHF. CDR3 DNA: TGCGCCAGCAGCTTGGCGGGCAATAGCAATCAGCCCCAGCATTTT.

The V call is TRBV5-1, the J call TRBJ2-6; 7 bases map to TRBD1. Germline assignment: CDR1 SGHRS and CDR2 YFSETQ. V lost 4 bases and J lost 0; bases outside the gene matches: 10. The CDR3 loop spans 18 amino acids. The CDR3 DNA sequence: TGCGCCAGCAGCAGGGGACAGTCCCTCTACTCTGGGGCCAACGTCCTGACTTTC. Encoded protein: CASSRGQSLYSGANVLTF.

Many counts were recorded for this clonotype. This chain connects TRBV12-3 or TRBV12-4 to TRBJ1-2; D unresolved. V was cut by 4 bases and J by 6 bases, with 9 bases left in between. This CDR3 region has 12 residues. In DNA, the CDR3 is TGTGCCAGCAGTTGGTCCTCTAATGGCTACACCTTC. It encodes CASSWSSNGYTF.

The chain carries TRBV6-2 or TRBV6-3 and TRBJ1-5; 8 bases align to TRBD1. CDR1 and CDR2 (germline): MNHEY, SVGEGT. V lost 6 bases, J lost 4 bases, and 11 bases stayed unmatched. The CDR3 is 16 amino acids. The CDR3 is CASSRQGFVANQPQHF. The CDR3 DNA sequence: TGTGCCAGCAGCCGACAGGGGTTCGTCGCAAATCAGCCCCAGCATTTT.

A few counts support this clonotype. The chain employs TRBV4-3 and TRBJ1-6; D gene unclear. The V end lost 0 bases, the J end lost 10 bases, and 10 bases lay between the germline ends. The V gene's germline CDR1 is LGHNA and CDR2 YSLEER. CDR3 length: 14 residues. CDR3 sequence reads: CASSQDRAGSPLHF. The DNA of the CDR3 is TGCGCCAGCAGCCAAGATCGGGCCGGATCACCCCTCCACTTT.

This sequence joins TRBV3-1 and TRBJ2-7; TRBD2 might be the D (7 bases). The germline V gene encodes CDR1 LGHDT and CDR2 YNNKEL (reference sequence). This CDR3 is built from 13 residues. V gave up 0 bases and J gave up 6 bases, with 9 bases separating them. The CDR3 DNA reads as TGTGCCAGCAGCCAAGATCGGGGGGCCGAGCAGTACTTC. Encoded protein: CASSQDRGAEQYF.

This clonotype showed up just a few times. This chain connects TRBV28 to TRBJ2-4; D gene unclear. Germline V gene sequence: CDR1 MDHEN, CDR2 SYDVKM. Trimming removed 2 bases at V and 0 bases at J, with 2 bases between. The CDR3 runs 13 residues. In DNA form, the CDR3 reads TGTGCCAGCAGTTTACTAGCCAAAAACATTCAGTACTTC. Its translation: CASSLLAKNIQYF.

This clonotype showed up just a few times. This chain uses TRBV7-9 with TRBJ2-1; 9 bases agree with TRBD1. This CDR3 is built from 15 residues. Germline lookup yields CDR1 SEHNR and CDR2 FQNEAQ (reference sequence). Unmatched junction bases numbered 9, after V lost 8 bases and J lost 4 bases. For the CDR3, the DNA is TGTGCCAGCCAGGTCGCCGGGACAGGGTACAATGAGCAGTTCTTC. The encoded protein is CASQVAGTGYNEQFF.

This clonotype was seen a handful of times. The chain couples TRBV12-3 or TRBV12-4 to TRBJ1-6; the D is unclear. CDR3 size: 11 residues. Trimming removed 4 bases at V and 17 bases at J, with 12 bases between. CDR3 sequence reads: CASSSDRTFHF. For the CDR3, the DNA is TGTGCCAGCAGTTCGGACCGGACCTTCCACTTT.

The gene calls are TRBV7-9 and TRBJ2-1; perhaps TRBD2 as D (5 bases). V gave up 1 base and J gave up 9 bases, with 16 bases separating them. The CDR3 consists of 15 residues. Germline V lookup: CDR1 SEHNR, CDR2 FQNEAQ (reference sequence). The CDR3 DNA follows: TGTGCCAGCAGCTTAGTTAGCGTGAGGGCTTCTGAGCAGTTCTTC. Its translation: CASSLVSVRASEQFF.

V gene TRBV5-1 combines with J gene TRBJ2-7; TRBD2 aligns across 7 bases. Germline CDR1 is SGHRS and CDR2 is YFSETQ. CDR3 length: 17 residues. With 2 bases clipped from V and 0 bases from J, the junction kept 11 bases outside the gene matches. CDR3 in DNA: TGCGCCAGCAGCTTAGGGAGTATAGCGGGTGTCTCCTACGAGCAGTACTTC. Protein product: CASSLGSIAGVSYEQYF.

The chain has TRBV20-1 and TRBJ1-5, with unresolved D. From germline, CDR1 is DFQATT and CDR2 SNEGSKA (reference sequence). The V gene lost 1 base and the J gene lost 4 bases, with 5 bases spanning the gap. CDR3 length equals 12 residues. The CDR3 sequence is CSARGENQPQHF. CDR3 nucleotide sequence: TGCAGTGCTAGAGGTGAGAATCAGCCCCAGCATTTT.